This is a list of T cell receptor beta chains from one sample in a study of memory B cells and T cells in multiple sclerosis. Sequenced by immunoSEQ multiplex PCR; TCRdb stores in-frame clones only, minus some. The sample carries 25,000 to 35,000 clones, around 88% recorded once. These receptors lack a known antigen. The sequencing input was PBMCs from blood kept in culture. Receptor source: a human donor with multiple sclerosis. Each CDR3 is given with its conserved first and last residue.

V gene	CDR3 protein
TRBV6-5	CASNRDGTNEQYF
TRBV20-1	CSVLKGNEQYF
TRBV14	CASGTVAGNTIYF
TRBV19	CASSISASGMGETQYF
TRBV9	CASSVRRGASTDTQYF
TRBV6-1	CASTKRLAGGVEQFF
TRBV11-3	CASSLRTGIGEQFF
TRBV2	CASIVRDRENTQYF
TRBV6-4	CASSVGTPGEQFF
TRBV19	CARGTTPDGYTF
TRBV5-1	CASSPDPINYNEQFF
TRBV14	CASSQDPGGRDTEAFF
TRBV4-2	CASSQAGDQETQYF
TRBV11-2	CASSFTGGLYEQYF
TRBV29-1	CSGGQLNTEAFF
TRBV9	CASSVEDRQNEKLFF
TRBV18	CASSRGVQETQYF
TRBV12-1	CASGLAGDTDTQYF
TRBV4-1	CASSQEGTSGTSRYNEQFF
TRBV5-4	CASSLELAGGPETQYF
TRBV6-6	CASLYGDSHTEAFF
TRBV7-2	CASSRSLSGRNEQFF
TRBV18	CASSPQGTNNEQFF
TRBV6-6	CASSYLQDEQFF
TRBV11-3	CASSSGTGFTDTQYF
TRBV28	CASSLWTGANTEAFF
TRBV6-1	CASSDHRASSYEQYF
TRBV19	CASSIGSGGSYQPQHF
TRBV2	CASRQTTSGNTIYF